The clone carrying this T cell receptor beta chain was counted many times. This entry belongs to a study of T cells in Graves' hyperthyroidism and ophthalmopathy. Amplified TCR beta CDR3 regions derived from RNA transcripts. With the HTBI primer set, the TCR CDR3 went through a first round of RT-PCR. TCRdb recomputed calls from the multiplex PCR reads with MiXCR, one row per CDR3 protein. Of some 400,000 distinct CDR3 sequences in the sample, about a fifth were seen once. The CDR3 extends over 18 amino acids. After removal of 2 bases from V and 7 bases from J, the junction contained 12 bases not matched to a gene. Germline CDR1 is KGHSH and CDR2 is LQKENI. The authors took PBMCs from over 8.5 ml fresh peripheral blood.

The TCR comes from a woman between 18 and 29 years old with Graves' hyperthyroidism. J is TRBJ2-5 and V is TRBV18; 14 bases line up with TRBD2. Sequenced material: blood. The CDR3 loop is CASSPRTTSGGASGTQYF. The CDR3 DNA reads as TGTGCCAGCTCACCAAGGACGACTAGCGGGGGGGCCTCTGGGACCCAGTACTTC.